This TCR beta chain originates from a study of T cells in Graves' hyperthyroidism and ophthalmopathy. Findings and limits, study-wide: Clonotypes that were expanded in thyroid above 0.001 mostly appeared in blood too.

Lactation, pregnancy, other autoimmune disease or uncontrolled infection excluded patients. From less than 13 ml of fresh peripheral blood, PBMCs were isolated. This clonotype came up many times. What it recognizes is unknown. Germline V gene lookup returns CDR1 MDHEN and CDR2 SYDVKM. The CDR3 contains 13 residues. The ends were cut back, 2 bases at V and 1 base at J, with 5 bases in the middle. RNA transcripts served as the template for amplifying TCR beta CDR3 regions. HTBI primers were employed in a first-round RT-PCR of the TCR CDR3. TCRdb re-derived calls from the multiplex PCR reads in MiXCR, one entry per CDR3 protein. The sample includes about 640,000 distinct CDR3 sequences, less than 25% of them seen just once.

The chain uses TRBV28 and TRBJ2-5; the D is unclear. Sequences were obtained from blood. The receptor's source is a man in his thirties or forties with Graves' ophthalmopathy. The CDR3 DNA is TGTGCCAGCAGTTTAGAGTCCCAAGAGACCCAGTACTTC. Its protein is CASSLESQETQYF.